The clone carrying this T cell receptor (beta chain) has a handful of counts. Its target is unknown. Time point defined: pre-sensitization, week 0. The sample's treatment: therapeutic diphenylcyclopropenone sensitization with weekly scalp DPC. This entry belongs to a study of human T cells and chemical hapten exposure. As for the study in general: Sensitization involved placing 2% DPC onto a roughly 2 cm by roughly 2 cm region of upper inner arm skin. Patients were given diphenylcyclopropenone on the scalp weekly across the approximately 25-week study.

Trimming cost V 3 bases and J 0 bases, with 12 bases left between them. The CDR3 has 15 amino acids. Germline assignment: CDR1 SGHRS and CDR2 YFSETQ. Using its own MiXCR run on the RACE reads, TCRdb lists one record per CDR3 protein. Here the sample spans more than 300,000 distinct CDR3 sequences, roughly 5% being singletons. Findings and limits, study-wide: Expanded TCR counts at PT1 went up together with patch test score, a positive correlation. While controls formed fewer of them, expanded TCRs formed significantly more large CDR3 similarity clusters.

This clonotype was sampled from a woman aged 50 to 60 with alopecia areata. Some clones in this sample may be carry-over from other donors' samples. This chain uses TRBV5-1 with TRBJ1-1; D is uncertain. Sequences were derived from whole blood, sampled in connection with sensitization to the hapten diphenylcyclopropenone (DPC). Here the CDR3 reads CASSYDPFVNTEAFF. CDR3 coding DNA: TGCGCCAGCAGCTACGACCCCTTTGTGAACACTGAAGCTTTCTTT.